A single sample is the source of the 18 T cell receptor beta chains below, sequenced in a study of T cells in localized non-small cell lung cancer. Repertoires were generated with immunoSEQ multiplex PCR, while TCRdb's copy carries only in-frame clones and drops some. The repertoire holds almost 5,500 clones, with less than 40% as singletons. Material: lung tumor tissue, obtained before any cancer treatment. These receptors came from a male donor older than 55 with stage I squamous cell lung carcinoma.

This clone was detected a few times. V and J are TRBV6-7 and TRBJ1-4; 7 bases are a match to TRBD1. TRBV6-7 is reported as an ORF; its role is uncertain. J lost 8 bases, V lost 4 bases, and 7 bases had no gene match. The CDR3 length is 14 residues. CDR3 protein: CASSLQGTGEKLFF. The CDR3 region has the DNA TGTGCCAGCAGTTTACAGGGGACGGGCGAAAAACTGTTTTTT.

The V gene is TRBV19, the J gene TRBJ2-5; 7 nucleotides align to TRBD1. CDR1 and CDR2 from the germline V gene are LNHDA and SQIVND (reference sequence). V lost 3 bases to trimming and J lost 7 bases; unmatched junction nucleotides: 11. This CDR3 has 15 amino acids. In DNA form, the CDR3 reads TGTGCCAGTAGTATTGGACAGGCCGTATACGGGACCCAGTACTTC. Protein product: CASSIGQAVYGTQYF.

This clone turned up a few times. This sequence joins TRBV19 and TRBJ1-2; a weak D match, TRBD1 (5 bases). The V gene lost 5 bases and the J gene lost 5 bases, with 9 bases spanning the gap. This CDR3 spans 12 amino acids. Germline CDR1 is LNHDA and CDR2 is SQIVND (reference sequence). The CDR3 nucleotides read TGTGCCAGTAGTGAGACAGAGTATGGCTACACCTTC. This gives the protein CASSETEYGYTF. The full variable domain, its missing parts supplied by reference TRBV19 and TRBJ1-2, is DGGITQSPKYLFRKEGQNVTLSCEQNLNHDAMYWYRQDPGQGLRLIYYSQIVNDFQKGDIAEGYSVSREKKESFPLTVTSAQKNPTAFYLCASSETEYGYTFGSGTRLTVV.

This clone was seen a few times. This rearrangement joins TRBV30 to TRBJ2-1; unclear D gene. This CDR3 contains 12 residues. The germline CDR1 and CDR2 sequences are GTSNPN and SVGIG (reference sequence). Between the trimmed V and J ends, which lost 3 bases and 6 bases, there was a span of 9 bases. In DNA, the CDR3 is TGTGCCTGGAGCCGCCAGATCAATGAGCAGTTCTTC. This encodes CAWSRQINEQFF.

The genes are TRBV5-1 and TRBJ1-3, with D maybe TRBD1 (5 bases). The germline V gene encodes CDR1 SGHRS and CDR2 YFSETQ. Trimming stripped 4 bases from V and 3 bases from J, with 17 bases between. CDR3 length: 16 residues. The CDR3, as DNA: TGCGCCAGCAGCACAACCGAGGGGACTGATGGAAACACCATATATTTT. As protein: CASSTTEGTDGNTIYF.

This clone was counted between two and nine times. The rearrangement links TRBV9 to TRBJ1-2, with a possible D match to TRBD1 (5 bases). Between the trimmed V and J ends, which lost 4 bases and 8 bases, there was a span of 18 bases. CDR3 size: 14 residues. Germline CDR1 is SGDLS and CDR2 is YYNGEE. The CDR3 reads CASSLGRGNGGYTF. Here the CDR3 DNA reads TGTGCCAGCAGCCTCGGCCGGGGGAACGGCGGCTACACCTTC.

The V gene is TRBV11-3, the J gene TRBJ2-2; D remains unclear. This CDR3 is built from 15 residues. V lost 1 base and J 0 bases, leaving 6 bases between the germline ends. The V gene's germline CDR1 is SGHNT and CDR2 YENEEA. The CDR3 nucleotides are TGTGCCAGCAGCTTAGGGGTAGCGAACACCGGGGAGCTGTTTTTT. Amino acid sequence: CASSLGVANTGELFF.

The rearrangement links TRBV7-7 to TRBJ1-4, with 9 bases fitting TRBD1. The germline V gene encodes CDR1 SSHAT and CDR2 FNYEAQ (reference sequence). This CDR3 spans 17 amino acids. The junction had 10 bases not matched to a gene; V was cut back by 5 bases and J by 3 bases. The CDR3 sequence is CASSQEETGGSNEKLFF. CDR3 coding DNA: TGTGCCAGCAGCCAAGAAGAAACAGGGGGCTCTAATGAAAAACTGTTTTTT. The entire variable domain, with the rest obtained from reference TRBV7-7 and TRBJ1-4, is as follows: GAGVSQSPRYKVTKRGQDVTLRCDPISSHATLYWYQQALGQGPEFLTYFNYEAQPDKSGLPSDRFSAERPEGSISTLTIQRTEQRDSAMYRCASSQEETGGSNEKLFFGSGTQLSVL.

The chain carries TRBV6-8 and TRBJ2-7; the match to TRBD1 covers 7 bases. The CDR3 consists of 15 residues. J lost 0 bases, V lost 8 bases, and 10 bases had no gene match. Germline V gene sequence: CDR1 MNHGY, CDR2 SAAAGT. CDR3 amino acids: CASYLGTDNSYEQYF. The CDR3, as DNA: TGTGCCAGCTACCTAGGGACAGACAACTCCTACGAGCAGTACTTC.

This clone was observed a handful of times. The CDR3 nucleotides are TGTGCCAGCACCCAACCGGGACAGGAGACGAAAGAGACCCAGTACTTC. Translated: CASTQPGQETKETQYF. This rearrangement joins TRBV6-8 to TRBJ2-5; 8 nucleotides align to TRBD1. The CDR3 is 16 amino acids. V shed 7 bases, J shed 3 bases, and the junction held 13 bases outside the gene matches. The germline V gene has CDR1 MNHGY and CDR2 SAAAGT.

The J gene is TRBJ1-3, the V gene TRBV6-8; the D is unclear. V lost 6 bases and J 1 base, leaving 10 bases between the germline ends. CDR1 is MNHGY, CDR2 SAAAGT, per germline. This CDR3 comprises 14 residues. Here the CDR3 DNA reads TGTGCCAGCAGAACTGGAGGTTCTGGAAACACCATATATTTT. Its protein product is CASRTGGSGNTIYF.

The chain links TRBV18 to TRBJ1-6; 9 bases map to TRBD1. With V trimmed by 3 bases and J by 10 bases, 7 bases remained unmatched. CDR3 length equals 15 residues. Germline values: CDR1 KGHSH, CDR2 LQKENI. Written as DNA, the CDR3 is TGTGCCAGCTCACCGGGGACAGGGAGGGGATCACCCCTCCACTTT. Translating it yields CASSPGTGRGSPLHF.

The chain uses TRBV28 and TRBJ1-2, with D perhaps TRBD1 (6 bases). The CDR3 is 15 residues long. Germline CDR1 and CDR2: MDHEN and SYDVKM. V was cut by 4 bases and J by 2 bases, with 14 bases left in between. CDR3 nucleotide sequence: TGTGCCAGCAGTTCCTCAGGGGCAGGGAACTATGGCTACACCTTC. This sequence encodes CASSSSGAGNYGYTF.

The rearrangement uses TRBV11-3 and TRBJ2-5; TRBD2 might be the D (6 bases). The V and J ends lost 3 bases and 2 bases respectively, with 10 bases between them. The germline V gene has CDR1 SGHNT and CDR2 YENEEA. This CDR3 region has 14 residues. The CDR3 coding sequence is TGTGCCAGCAGCTTTGGGGGAGGACAAGAGACCCAGTACTTC. This gives the protein CASSFGGGQETQYF.

This clone came up a few times. This chain connects TRBV6-8 to TRBJ2-5; D gene ambiguous. Germline V gene sequence: CDR1 MNHGY, CDR2 SAAAGT. Trimming cost V 2 bases and J 5 bases, with 9 bases left between them. CDR3 length: 13 amino acids. The CDR3 reads CASSYQLHETQYF. The CDR3 DNA is TGTGCCAGCAGTTACCAGCTCCATGAGACCCAGTACTTC.

The count of this clone is one. This chain joins TRBV25-1 and TRBJ2-7; 7 positions match TRBD1. After removal of 5 bases from V and 7 bases from J, the junction contained 8 bases not matched to a gene. The CDR3 contains 13 residues. CDR1 is MGHDK, CDR2 SYGVNS, per germline. CDR3 in amino acids: CASSSRTGEEQYF. The CDR3 region has the DNA TGTGCCAGCAGTTCCCGGACAGGCGAGGAGCAGTACTTC.

This chain joins TRBV7-1 and TRBJ2-2; D gene uncertain. TRBV7-1 qualifies as an ORF whose function is uncertain. V was cut by 3 bases and J by 0 bases, with 2 bases left in between. This CDR3 comprises 13 residues. CDR3 bases: TGTGCCAGCAGCTCGGCGAACACCGGGGAGCTGTTTTTT. Translation: CASSSANTGELFF.

The gene calls are TRBV18 and TRBJ1-1; 7 bases are a match to TRBD1. The CDR3 covers 13 residues. V gave up 4 bases and J gave up 11 bases; unmatched junction bases: 10. Germline CDR1 KGHSH, CDR2 LQKENI. Here the CDR3 reads CASSRDREGRAFF. Here the CDR3 DNA reads TGTGCCAGCTCACGCGACAGGGAGGGGAGGGCTTTCTTT.